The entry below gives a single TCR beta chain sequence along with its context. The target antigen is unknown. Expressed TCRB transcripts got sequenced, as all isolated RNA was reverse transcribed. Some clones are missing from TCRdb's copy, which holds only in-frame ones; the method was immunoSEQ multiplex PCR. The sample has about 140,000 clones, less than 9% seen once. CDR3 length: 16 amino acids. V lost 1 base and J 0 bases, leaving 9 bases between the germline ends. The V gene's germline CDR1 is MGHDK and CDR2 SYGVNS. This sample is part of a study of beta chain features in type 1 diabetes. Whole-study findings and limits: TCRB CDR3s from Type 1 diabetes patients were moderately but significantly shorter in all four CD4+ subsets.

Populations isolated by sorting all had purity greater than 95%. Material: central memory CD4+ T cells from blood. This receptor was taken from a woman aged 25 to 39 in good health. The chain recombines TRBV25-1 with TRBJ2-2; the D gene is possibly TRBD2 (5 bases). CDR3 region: CASSESPGTNTGELFF. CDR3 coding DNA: TGTGCCAGCAGTGAATCTCCGGGGACGAACACCGGGGAGCTGTTTTTT.